A selection of T cell receptor beta chains follows, all from one sample in a study of T cell responses to AZD1222 COVID-19 vaccine. Method: immunoSEQ multiplex PCR; TCRdb's copy keeps in-frame clones and lacks some. The sample lists 100,000 to 150,000 clones; 80% to 90% were seen once. The sample was peripheral blood, taken on day 0 of MenACWY control vaccination. Receptor source: an adult in good health. Both conserved end residues are part of each CDR3. The D gene is left open where the match is weak. Clone size appears in some rows only: once, few, many, or a class for an expanded clone.

>15|-|TRBV5-4|TRBJ2-2|TRBD1
TGTGCCAGCAGCGTTGGGACAGATAACACCGGGGAGCTGTTTTTT
CASSVGTDNTGELFF
>13|few|TRBV29-1|TRBJ1-1|TRBD1
TGCAGCGTCTACGACAGGGCGGGCACTGAAGCTTTCTTT
CSVYDRAGTEAFF
>14|-|TRBV11-3|TRBJ2-1|TRBD1
TGTGCCAGCAGCTCGAGACAGGGTGTGAATGAGCAGTTCTTC
CASSSRQGVNEQFF
>17|few|TRBV2|TRBJ1-5|TRBD1
TGTGCCAGCAGTGGAGGGGGCGATCAGGTTGACAATCAGCCCCAGCATTTT
CASSGGGDQVDNQPQHF
>13|-|TRBV9|TRBJ1-3|-
TGTGCCAGCTCCGCGATCTCTGGAAACACCATATATTTT
CASSAISGNTIYF
>14|-|TRBV11-3|TRBJ2-3|-
TGTGCCAGCAGCTTAGATGCGGGCACAGATACGCAGTATTTT
CASSLDAGTDTQYF
>15|few|TRBV7-3|TRBJ2-1|TRBD2
TGTGCCAGCAGCAGCGGGAGGGCCAGAGGTAATGAGCAGTTCTTC
CASSSGRARGNEQFF
>15|-|TRBV5-1|TRBJ2-4|-
TGCGCCAGCAGCTCGGGGGAACCTGCCAAAAACATTCAGTACTTC
CASSSGEPAKNIQYF
>11|-|TRBV29-1|TRBJ1-1|-
TGCAGCGTTGTGGAAGTTTATGAAGCTTTCTTT
CSVVEVYEAFF
>12|-|TRBV19|TRBJ2-1|TRBD2
TGTGCCAGCGGGACTATCTACAATGAGCAGTTCTTC
CASGTIYNEQFF
>16|-|TRBV4-3|TRBJ2-2|-
TGCGCCAGCAGCCCGCAACAGGGTCCGAACACCGGGGAGCTGTTTTTT
CASSPQQGPNTGELFF
>14|-|TRBV7-9|TRBJ2-7|-
TGTGCCAGCAGCTTATCGGGGGTTTCAGGCGAGCAGTACTTC
CASSLSGVSGEQYF
>13|once|TRBV12-5|TRBJ2-3|TRBD2
TGTGCTAGTACGGCGGGAGGGAGTGATACGCAGTATTTT
CASTAGGSDTQYF
>13|-|TRBV7-9|TRBJ1-4|-
TGTGCCAGCAGCTTAGAACATAATGAAAAACTGTTTTTT
CASSLEHNEKLFF
>12|-|TRBV11-3|TRBJ1-2|-
TGTGCCAGCAGCTACCAGGGCGCTGGCTACACCTTC
CASSYQGAGYTF
>14|-|TRBV27|TRBJ1-5|-
TGTGCCAGCAGTTTAAGGGGAGCTTATCAGCCCCAGCATTTT
CASSLRGAYQPQHF
>15|-|TRBV6-6|TRBJ2-7|-
TGTGCCAGCAGTGCTATTGACAGGCGCTCCTACGAGCAGTACTTC
CASSAIDRRSYEQYF
>13|-|TRBV12-3/TRBV12-4|TRBJ1-5|TRBD1
TGTGCCAGCAGAAGGACAGGGGAACAGCCCCAGCATTTT
CASRRTGEQPQHF
>14|-|TRBV7-9|TRBJ1-6|TRBD1
TGTGCCAGCAGCTTATTCCCAGGGGGATCACCCCTCCACTTT
CASSLFPGGSPLHF
>14|-|TRBV2|TRBJ2-7|TRBD2
TGTGCCAGCCTGAGTAGCGGGAGAGGGTACGAGCAGTACTTC
CASLSSGRGYEQYF
>15|-|TRBV29-1|TRBJ2-2|TRBD1
TGCAGCGTGACCAGACAGGGCCTTGGCACCGGGGAGCTGTTTTTT
CSVTRQGLGTGELFF
>15|once|TRBV7-8|TRBJ2-3|TRBD2
TGTGCCAGCAGCTTAGGCGGGAGTAAAACAGATACGCAGTATTTT
CASSLGGSKTDTQYF
>13|-|TRBV24-1|TRBJ1-1|-
TGTGCCACCAGTGACGCCTTGTCGGGCTTGGCTTTCTTT
CATSDALSGLAFF
>13|-|TRBV12-3/TRBV12-4|TRBJ1-2|-
TGTGCCAGCAGCCAACAGGTTAACTATGGCTACACCTTC
CASSQQVNYGYTF